These 24 T cell receptor beta chains came from one sample sequenced in a study of T-cell reconstitution after alpha-beta-depleted transplantation in children. This sample's TCRbeta library carried unique molecular identifier barcodes. TCRdb reanalysed the PCR reads using MiXCR and keeps one entry per CDR3 protein. The sample contains 250,000 to 300,000 distinct CDR3 sequences, roughly 9.1% of which appear only once. Specimen: PBMCs, collected before TCRalphabeta/CD19-depleted stem cell transplant. These receptors were obtained from a boy under two years old with acute myeloid leukemia, due to receive a stem cell transplant.

This clonotype came up many times. The J gene is TRBJ2-1, the V gene TRBV7-3; tentatively, D is TRBD1 or TRBD2 (5 bases each). Germline CDR1 SGHTA, CDR2 FQGTGA. With 2 bases removed from V and 6 bases from J, the gap between germline ends came to 8 bases. CDR3 length: 13 residues. The CDR3 protein is CASSLGDLNEQFF. The CDR3 DNA reads TGTGCCAGCAGCTTAGGGGACCTCAATGAGCAGTTCTTC.

This clonotype was picked up many times. The chain uses TRBV6-5 and TRBJ1-1; possible D gene TRBD1, 5 bases. CDR1 is MNHEY, CDR2 SVGAGI, per germline. V was pared by 7 bases and J by 5 bases, with 14 bases between. The CDR3 totals 13 residues. The CDR3 DNA is TGTGCCAGCATTCCTGAGAGGGGAACTGAAGCTTTCTTT. Protein product: CASIPERGTEAFF.

This clonotype has just a few counts. The rearrangement uses TRBV4-2 and TRBJ2-1; possibly TRBD2 for D (6 bases). Germline loops: CDR1 LGHNA, CDR2 YNFKEQ. V shed 0 bases and J shed 2 bases, with 20 bases lying between them. The CDR3 is 19 amino acids. This CDR3 reads CASSQDSTPLARPYNEQFF. Written as DNA, the CDR3 is TGTGCCAGCAGCCAAGATAGTACGCCTCTAGCGCGCCCCTACAATGAGCAGTTCTTC.

This clonotype was counted many times. The chain recombines TRBV28 with TRBJ2-4; no reliable D call. With 6 bases removed from V and 5 bases from J, the gap between germline ends came to 11 bases. Germline V gives CDR1 MDHEN, CDR2 SYDVKM. CDR3 size: 13 residues. Here the CDR3 DNA reads TGTGCCAGCAGCCGGTCATTCGAAAACATTCAGTACTTC. This gives the protein CASSRSFENIQYF.

This clonotype has more than one count but fewer than ten. CDR3 protein: CASSRPRTGGSETQYF. Here the CDR3 DNA reads TGTGCCAGCAGCAGACCAAGGACAGGGGGCTCAGAGACCCAGTACTTC. J is TRBJ2-5 and V is TRBV12-3 or TRBV12-4; 11 nucleotides match TRBD1. CDR3 length: 16 amino acids. V dropped 6 bases and J dropped 4; count of bases not matched to a gene: 10.

This clonotype was seen ten or more times. V and J are TRBV28 and TRBJ2-7; 7 bases line up with TRBD2. The J segment lost 6 bases and the V segment lost 7 bases, leaving 12 bases of the junction unmatched. The CDR3 runs to 14 residues. Germline V CDR1 and CDR2: MDHEN, SYDVKM. The CDR3 loop is CASIPDLWGGEQYF. CDR3 nucleotides: TGTGCCAGCATTCCGGACCTCTGGGGGGGCGAGCAGTACTTC.

This clonotype has ten or more counts. The chain carries TRBV27 and TRBJ2-7, with D unclear. The V and J ends lost 2 bases and 0 bases respectively, with 14 bases between them. The CDR3 consists of 16 residues. The germline gives CDR1 MNHEY, CDR2 SMNVEV (reference sequence). For the CDR3, the DNA is TGTGCCAGCAGTTTAGTGGCTGGCCCCCACTCCTACGAGCAGTACTTC. This encodes CASSLVAGPHSYEQYF.

Of note for this clonotype: A single base separates this from a much larger clone, so it may be a read error. The chain combines TRBV11-2 with TRBJ2-2; D perhaps matches TRBD2 (7 bases). The CDR3 sequence is 15 residues long. The V end was cut by 0 bases, the J end by 9 bases, with 14 bases between. Germline CDR1 is SGHAT and CDR2 is FQNNGV. The CDR3 DNA reads as TGTGCCAGCAGCTTAGACCCGGGGGGCGACTGGGAGCTGTTTTTT. The encoded protein is CASSLDPGGDWELFF. Based on the CDR3 plus reference TRBV11-2 and TRBJ2-2, the full variable domain is EAGVAQSPRYKIIEKRQSVAFWCNPISGHATLYWYQQILGQGPKLLIQFQNNGVVDDSQLPKDRFSAERLKGVDSTLKIQPAKLEDSAVYLCASSLDPGGDWELFFGEGSRLTVL.

J is TRBJ2-1 and V is TRBV6-1; D might be TRBD1 (6 bases). V lost 7 bases and J 6 bases, leaving 16 bases between the germline ends. Germline CDR1 is MNHNS and CDR2 is SASEGT. The CDR3 is 14 amino acids. The chain's CDR3 is CASTTGSVSNEQFF. DNA for the CDR3: TGTGCCAGCACTACAGGGTCGGTTAGCAATGAGCAGTTCTTC.

This clonotype was seen repeatedly, ten times or more. The chain links TRBV13 to TRBJ2-3; D not resolved. The germline gives CDR1 PRHDT, CDR2 FYEKMQ (reference sequence). The germline V and J ends were trimmed by 5 bases and 5 bases, with 11 bases remaining between them. The CDR3 is 13 residues long. DNA for the CDR3: TGTGCCAGCAGCCCCCCTGTACGAGATACGCAGTATTTT. Encoded protein: CASSPPVRDTQYF.

This clonotype occurred many times. The chain employs TRBV20-1 and TRBJ1-3; the match to TRBD1 covers 7 bases. Germline CDR1 is DFQATT and CDR2 is SNEGSKA (reference sequence). V was clipped by 5 bases and J by 0 bases; unmatched bases: 7. CDR3 size: 15 residues. The CDR3 DNA follows: TGCAGTGCTCGAGGGACAGCGAGCTCTGGAAACACCATATATTTT. Protein: CSARGTASSGNTIYF.

This clonotype was picked up many times. The J gene is TRBJ2-3, the V gene TRBV3-1, with 11 bases identical to TRBD2. This CDR3 spans 16 amino acids. V lost 4 bases, J lost 4 bases, and 7 bases stayed unmatched. Germline values: CDR1 LGHDT, CDR2 YNNKEL (reference sequence). In nucleotides, the CDR3 is TGTGCCAGCAGCCGCGCTTTAGCGGGGGGGTCAGATACGCAGTATTTT. It yields the protein CASSRALAGGSDTQYF.

This chain uses TRBV20-1 with TRBJ2-7; 9 bases line up with TRBD1. From germline, CDR1 is DFQATT and CDR2 SNEGSKA (reference sequence). The CDR3 is 14 amino acids. With 1 base clipped from V and 6 bases from J, the junction kept 7 bases outside the gene matches. Here the CDR3 DNA reads TGCAGTGCTAGAGTCATAGGGGGACAGGGCGAGCAGTACTTC. Translating it yields CSARVIGGQGEQYF.

This clonotype was seen many times. This chain joins TRBV7-9 and TRBJ2-2; 12 bases map to TRBD2. This CDR3 spans 17 amino acids. V shed 7 bases and J 5 bases; nucleotides not matched to a gene: 11. Germline V CDR1 and CDR2: SEHNR, FQNEAQ (reference sequence). The CDR3 region is CASNIQTSGRQTGELFF. As DNA, the CDR3 is TGTGCCAGCAACATTCAGACTAGCGGGAGACAGACCGGGGAGCTGTTTTTT.

Only a few counts were recorded for this clonotype. The genes are TRBV28 and TRBJ2-5, with TRBD2 matching over 12 bases. This CDR3 is 15 amino acids long. Germline V lookup: CDR1 MDHEN, CDR2 SYDVKM. The trim removed 3 bases at V and 5 bases at J, leaving 4 bases unmatched. CDR3 amino acids: CASSLRLAGVETQYF. In nucleotides, the CDR3 is TGTGCCAGCAGTTTGCGACTAGCGGGAGTGGAGACCCAGTACTTC. Filled out from reference TRBV28 and TRBJ2-5, the complete variable domain reads DVKVTQSSRYLVKRTGEKVFLECVQDMDHENMFWYRQDPGLGLRLIYFSYDVKMKEKGDIPEGYSVSREKKERFSLILESASTNQTSMYLCASSLRLAGVETQYFGPGTRLLVL.

Here the CDR3 DNA reads TGTGCCAGCAGCCAACTAAAGGGACTAGCCCAGTTCTTC. It translates to CASSQLKGLAQFF. The chain recombines TRBV14 with TRBJ2-1; 9 positions match TRBD2. The CDR3 contains 13 residues. Looked up from germline, CDR1 is SGHDN and CDR2 is FVKESK. J was trimmed by 13 bases and V by 2 bases; bases with no gene match: 6.

This clonotype appeared many times. The chain's CDR3 is CASSLEGLAGYNEQFF. CDR3 bases: TGCGCCAGCAGCTTGGAGGGACTAGCGGGGTACAATGAGCAGTTCTTC. The rearrangement links TRBV5-1 to TRBJ2-1; 13 nucleotides line up with TRBD2. Unmatched junction bases numbered 1, after V lost 0 bases and J lost 4 bases. The CDR3 is 16 residues long. Germline lookup yields CDR1 SGHRS and CDR2 YFSETQ.

This chain joins TRBV5-4 and TRBJ2-5, with 7 bases matching TRBD2. The CDR3 spans 14 residues. V was pared by 4 bases and J by 5 bases, with 8 bases of the junction left unmatched. Germline CDR1 reads SGHNT; CDR2 reads YYREEE (reference sequence). CDR3 protein: CASSPRLGGETQYF. CDR3 nucleotides: TGTGCCAGCAGCCCGAGGTTGGGGGGGGAGACCCAGTACTTC.

This clonotype was recorded at least ten times. V gene TRBV11-3 combines with J gene TRBJ2-1, with 12 bases aligning to TRBD2. This CDR3 has 17 residues. J lost 0 bases, V lost 1 base, and 1 base had no gene match. The germline gives CDR1 SGHNT, CDR2 YENEEA. The CDR3, as DNA: TGTGCCAGCAGCTTAGGGACTAGCGGGATCTCCTACAATGAGCAGTTCTTC. Protein sequence: CASSLGTSGISYNEQFF. Supplemented by reference TRBV11-3 and TRBJ2-1, the full variable domain reads EAGVVQSPRYKIIEKKQPVAFWCNPISGHNTLYWYLQNLGQGPELLIRYENEEAVDDSQLPKDRFSAERLKGVDSTLKIQPAELGDSAVYLCASSLGTSGISYNEQFFGPGTRLTVL.

The chain has TRBV12-3 or TRBV12-4 and TRBJ2-3, with 9 bases that match TRBD2. This CDR3 region has 17 residues. V was clipped by 3 bases and J by 4 bases; unmatched bases: 11. The chain's CDR3 is CASSLVRAGGGADTQYF. The CDR3 bases are TGTGCCAGCAGTTTGGTTCGAGCGGGGGGCGGAGCAGATACGCAGTATTTT.

The rearrangement uses TRBV5-1 and TRBJ2-3, with D possibly TRBD2 on 6 matching bases. Germline V gives CDR1 SGHRS, CDR2 YFSETQ. The CDR3 extends over 15 amino acids. The germline V and J ends were trimmed by 3 bases and 2 bases, with 13 bases remaining between them. The CDR3 bases are TGCGCCAGCAGCTCCGGGACTGGCCCCACAGATACGCAGTATTTT. This codes for CASSSGTGPTDTQYF.

This clonotype came up many times. The J gene is TRBJ2-6, the V gene TRBV11-1, with TRBD1 as a possible D gene (5 bases). Trimming removed 1 base at V and 0 bases at J, with 7 bases between. The CDR3 spans 16 residues. Germline V gene data show CDR1 as SGHAT and CDR2 as FQDESV (reference sequence). The chain's CDR3 is CASSLGQTSGANVLTF. DNA of the CDR3: TGTGCCAGCAGCTTAGGACAGACCTCTGGGGCCAACGTCCTGACTTTC.

This clonotype was detected only a few times. The chain is built from TRBV19 and TRBJ2-6; D remains unclear. CDR1 is LNHDA, CDR2 SQIVND, per germline (reference sequence). The length of the CDR3 is 14 residues. Trimming pared 4 bases from V and 1 base from J, leaving 5 bases between. The CDR3 bases are TGTGCCAGTAGTAAGAGGTCTGGGGCCAACGTCCTGACTTTC. This sequence encodes CASSKRSGANVLTF.

There are a few counts of this clonotype. The junction and the germline gene differ at one end; a read error may be behind it. The chain carries TRBV11-2 and TRBJ2-7, with D possibly matching TRBD1 (5 bases). Germline V gene data show CDR1 as SGHAT and CDR2 as FQNNGV. This CDR3 comprises 13 residues. The CDR3 DNA sequence: TGTGCCAGCAGCGTCGGACATCCCTTCGAGCCGCACTTC. This sequence encodes CASSVGHPFEPHF.